A single sample is the source of the 14 T cell receptor beta chains below, sequenced in a study of monozygotic twins with inflammatory bowel disease. TCRdb re-called the 5' RACE reads and gives one entry per CDR3 protein, without DNA. This sample's clone table lists approximately 120,000 distinct CDR3 sequences. Input material: blood. The receptors derive from a human donor with ulcerative colitis or Crohn's disease, or a healthy co-twin of an affected twin (not recorded which).

The chain carries TRBV7-2 and TRBJ2-7. This CDR3 region has 14 residues. CDR1 and CDR2 from the germline V gene are SGHTA and FQGNSA. CDR3 sequence: CASSPVGYSYEQYF.

The chain carries TRBV9 and TRBJ1-1; with no DNA, the TCRdb D assignment of TRBD1 cannot be verified. Germline V gene lookup returns CDR1 SGDLS and CDR2 YYNGEE. The CDR3 covers 15 residues. CDR3 protein: CASSVEILGDTEAFF.

This chain uses TRBV9 with TRBJ2-5; TCRdb's D gene call, TRBD2, goes unchecked for lack of DNA. The germline CDR1 and CDR2 sequences are SGDLS and YYNGEE. The CDR3 is 16 residues long. Here the CDR3 reads CASSIGASGRIETQYF.

The chain employs TRBV5-1 and TRBJ2-5; with no DNA, the TCRdb D assignment of TRBD2 cannot be verified. The germline V gene encodes CDR1 SGHRS and CDR2 YFSETQ. The CDR3 has 18 residues. CDR3 amino acids: CASSFLSGTSGGQETQYF.

The chain has TRBV30 and TRBJ2-7. This CDR3 comprises 11 residues. The germline V gene has CDR1 GTSNPN and CDR2 SVGIG (reference sequence). The CDR3 spells CAWSPNYEQYF. The full variable domain, in which reference TRBV30 and TRBJ2-7 provide the parts outside the CDR3, is SQTIHQWPATLVQPVGSPLSLECTVEGTSNPNLYWYRQAAGRGLQLLFYSVGIGQISSEVPQNLSASRPQDRQFILSSKKLLLSDSGFYLCAWSPNYEQYFGPGTRLTVT.

This chain joins TRBV18 and TRBJ2-3. Germline V gene sequence: CDR1 KGHSH, CDR2 LQKENI. This CDR3 has 12 amino acids. CDR3 sequence reads: CASSPFTDTQYF.

The V and J genes are TRBV5-5 and TRBJ2-5; TCRdb's D call of TRBD1 is untestable without DNA. The germline CDR1 and CDR2 sequences are SGHKS and YYEKEE (reference sequence). The CDR3 has 17 residues. The chain's CDR3 is CASSPGTDSASFETQYF.

The chain carries TRBV5-5 and TRBJ2-7; TCRdb names TRBD1, which stays unverified in the absence of DNA. The CDR3 totals 14 residues. Germline V gene lookup returns CDR1 SGHKS and CDR2 YYEKEE (reference sequence). The CDR3 protein is CASRSPGQPNEQYF.

The rearrangement uses TRBV7-2 and TRBJ2-7; no DNA is available, so the TRBD1 call from TCRdb remains unchecked. This CDR3 spans 13 amino acids. Germline V gene lookup returns CDR1 SGHTA and CDR2 FQGNSA. The chain's CDR3 is CASSLLDSDEQYF.

This sequence joins TRBV5-5 and TRBJ2-5. CDR1 is SGHKS and CDR2 is YYEKEE in the germline V gene (reference sequence). This CDR3 is built from 14 residues. CDR3 amino acids: CASSIYAYQETQYF.

CDR3 in amino acids: CASSLDVASSYNEQFF. The V call is TRBV5-1, the J call TRBJ2-1. The CDR3 runs to 16 residues. The germline CDR1 and CDR2 sequences are SGHRS and YFSETQ.

The chain recombines TRBV6-6 with TRBJ1-1; TCRdb gives TRBD1 as the D gene, but with no DNA this cannot be confirmed. This CDR3 has 14 amino acids. CDR1 is MNHNY and CDR2 is SVGAGI in the germline V gene (reference sequence). CDR3: CASTYRDGSTEAFF.

The chain employs TRBV5-1 and TRBJ2-3; the D call of TRBD2 rests on TCRdb alone, since no DNA is present to check it. Germline V gene sequence: CDR1 SGHRS, CDR2 YFSETQ. This CDR3 region has 15 residues. The CDR3: CASSLTSGGGDTQYF.

V usage is TRBV20-1 and J usage is TRBJ2-3. CDR3 length equals 14 residues. The germline V gene has CDR1 DFQATT and CDR2 SNEGSKA (reference sequence). CDR3 sequence: CSARRPASTDTQYF.